This entry features one T cell receptor beta chain sequence. Antigen: not known. V lost 5 bases to trimming and J lost 7 bases; unmatched junction nucleotides: 8. CDR3 length equals 15 residues. Germline V lookup: CDR1 SEHNR, CDR2 FQNEAQ (reference sequence). This record belongs to a study of CD8+ T cells in alopecia areata. Whole-study context: Treatment of the treated patients consisted of oral tofacitinib, 5 to 10 mg twice daily.

Treatment described: oral pan-JAK inhibitor, 5-10 mg twice daily. Study conclusions and caveats: Sequencing of scalp tissue also captures the resident alphabeta T cells of normal skin. One nonresponder makes the tie between baseline CD8+ expansion and response uncertain. Lesional scalp exceeded normal scalp in clonality, especially in alopecia totalis/universalis.

Extracted from the samples, RNA was reverse transcribed into cDNA to serve as the sequencing template. Profiling relied on immunoSEQ multiplex PCR, and the TCRdb table lists in-frame clones only, not all of them. The sample shows 90,000 to 150,000 clones, 53% of them seen only once. The clonotype comes from a human donor with alopecia areata. This specimen was CD4+ T cells sorted from blood, taken at week 4, from a patient treated with tofacitinib. The V gene is TRBV7-9, the J gene TRBJ2-1; 10 positions agree with TRBD1. The CDR3 reads CASSTGQGGLNEQFF. CDR3 nucleotides: TGTGCCAGCAGCACTGGACAGGGGGGATTAAATGAGCAGTTCTTC.